The T cell receptor beta chain under discussion was sequenced for a study of radiotherapy plus CTLA-4 blockade in lung cancer. Here immunoSEQ multiplex PCR was the method, and the copy in TCRdb shows in-frame clones only, minus some. Among 85,000 to 90,000 clones listed, more than 70% were seen once. This clone has a handful of counts. The CDR3 has 13 residues. The V gene's germline CDR1 is SGHRS and CDR2 YFSETQ. V lost 0 bases, J lost 9 bases, and 11 bases lay in between. This clonotype was obtained from a human donor with non-small cell lung cancer that progressed on radiotherapy plus ipilimumab. The chain has TRBV5-1 and TRBJ2-3; D is possibly TRBD2 (6 bases). The material sequenced was peripheral blood, taken from a patient treated with radiotherapy plus ipilimumab. CDR3 DNA: TGCGCCAGCAGCTTGGAGGAGGGTAGGACGCAGTATTTT. Residues: CASSLEEGRTQYF.